What follows are 13 T cell receptor beta chains derived from one specimen sequenced in a study of regulatory T cells in long-lasting Graves disease (TCRdb year 2021). The library was obtained by multiplex PCR. The run used an Illumina HiSeq 4000. CDR3 regions were amplified by Arm-PCR with iRepertoire HTBI primers to construct TCR beta libraries. TCRdb ran its own pipeline on the public reads, namely fastp trimming at Q25 and MiXCR clone calling, and kept in-frame beta chains. CDR3 protein duplicates are merged, each entry listing the most common genes and DNA. This sample is represented by 410,000 or so distinct CDR3 sequences; 15% of them were singletons. Clones ranked in the top ten supply around 17% of the sample. Taken with the paper, the label for time point translates to: newly diagnosed GD, antithyroid drugs for less than 3 months. For both TCR sequencing and RNA sequencing, RNA was extracted from PBMCs using TRIzol.

These data are also associated with another study on T cells in Graves' hyperthyroidism and ophthalmopathy.

Sequences were derived from peripheral blood mononuclear cells (PBMCs), sampled at new diagnosis, from a patient treated with antithyroid drugs. Receptor source: a woman in her 30s with Graves disease. Donor details come from another sample of the same person, matched by shared clones.

This clonotype has more than one count but fewer than ten. V is TRBV5-5 and J is TRBJ1-1, with D perhaps TRBD1 (6 bases). CDR1 and CDR2 from the germline V gene are SGHKS and YYEKEE (reference sequence). Trimming shortened V by 4 bases and J by 13 bases, and 17 bases separated the two germline ends. The CDR3 has 12 amino acids. The CDR3, as DNA: TGTGCCAGCAGCGAGGGGGGCAGATTGGATTTCTTT. Amino acids: CASSEGGRLDFF.

V gene TRBV18 combines with J gene TRBJ1-3; 7 positions match TRBD1. The CDR3 is made up of 19 amino acids. Germline assignment: CDR1 KGHSH and CDR2 LQKENI. With V trimmed by 2 bases and J by 0 bases, 13 bases remained unmatched. The CDR3 spells CASSPKGQSSSSSGNTIYF. CDR3 nucleotide sequence: TGTGCCAGCTCACCAAAGGGACAGTCCTCATCGAGCTCTGGAAACACCATATATTTT.

This clonotype was seen ten or more times. This chain joins TRBV11-2 and TRBJ2-7; 8 bases are a match to TRBD2. The CDR3 has 15 amino acids. Germline V gene lookup returns CDR1 SGHAT and CDR2 FQNNGV. V trimming: 8 bases; J trimming: 4 bases; junction bases outside the gene matches: 13. The CDR3 nucleotides read TGTGCCAGCTTAATCGATGGGACTAGAACTTACGAGCAGTACTTC. Translation gives CASLIDGTRTYEQYF. Full variable domain (outside the CDR3, taken from reference TRBV11-2 and TRBJ2-7): EAGVAQSPRYKIIEKRQSVAFWCNPISGHATLYWYQQILGQGPKLLIQFQNNGVVDDSQLPKDRFSAERLKGVDSTLKIQPAKLEDSAVYLCASLIDGTRTYEQYFGPGTRLTVT.

The V gene is TRBV15, the J gene TRBJ2-2; D is undetermined. The germline V gene has CDR1 LNHNV and CDR2 YYDKDF (reference sequence). CDR3 length equals 16 residues. Trimming removed 5 bases from V and 0 bases from J, with 13 bases in between. The CDR3 bases are TGTGCCACCAGCCTAACGCGCATCGCGAACACCGGGGAGCTGTTTTTT. Protein: CATSLTRIANTGELFF.

The chain couples TRBV9 to TRBJ2-2, with TRBD2 matching over 7 bases. V trimming: 0 bases; J trimming: 2 bases; junction bases outside the gene matches: 7. The V gene's germline CDR1 is SGDLS and CDR2 YYNGEE. The CDR3 spans 17 residues. The chain's CDR3 is CASSVVSSGTNTGELFF. CDR3 sequence (DNA): TGTGCCAGCAGCGTAGTTTCAAGCGGGACCAACACCGGGGAGCTGTTTTTT.

This clonotype was detected only a few times. A much larger clone differs from this one at a single base, so this may be a read error. V usage is TRBV5-1 and J usage is TRBJ2-1; no firm D call. The CDR3 spans 15 residues. Germline V gene sequence: CDR1 SGHRS, CDR2 YFSETQ. In DNA form, the CDR3 reads TGCGCCAGCAGCACCACTGGCGGTTCCTACAATGAGCAGCTCTTC. Translated, it gives CASSTTGGSYNEQLF.

In its sample, this clonotype was seen many times. The rearrangement joins TRBV11-2 to TRBJ2-3; unclear D gene. The CDR3 is 14 residues long. Looked up from germline, CDR1 is SGHAT and CDR2 is FQNNGV. The V gene lost 7 bases and the J gene lost 5 bases, with 16 bases spanning the gap. CDR3 loop: CASTTLPERDTQYF. CDR3 in DNA: TGTGCCAGCACAACACTACCGGAGAGAGATACGCAGTATTTT.

This chain links TRBV19 with TRBJ2-7; 8 bases map to TRBD2. The V gene end was trimmed by 3 bases and the J gene end by 0 bases; junction bases not matched to a gene: 4. This CDR3 is 15 amino acids long. Germline values: CDR1 LNHDA, CDR2 SQIVND (reference sequence). The DNA of the CDR3 is TGTGCCAGTAGTATCGGCGGGAGGAACTCCTACGAGCAGTACTTC. Its translation: CASSIGGRNSYEQYF.

This clonotype was picked up many times. The CDR3 sequence: CASSLESSSGTDTQYF. The CDR3 nucleotides read TGCGCCAGCAGCTTGGAATCCTCCAGCGGCACAGATACGCAGTATTTT. The V gene is TRBV5-1, the J gene TRBJ2-3; D is uncertain. Germline CDR1 SGHRS, CDR2 YFSETQ. This CDR3 is 16 amino acids long. The germline V and J ends were trimmed by 0 bases and 1 base, with 12 bases remaining between them.

This clonotype was detected many times. The chain uses TRBV28 and TRBJ2-2; 10 positions agree with TRBD2. The CDR3 totals 16 residues. Germline lookup yields CDR1 MDHEN and CDR2 SYDVKM. Losses at the gene ends were 5 bases for V and 4 bases for J; bases not matched to a gene: 7. CDR3 residues: CASSRTSGRGTGELFF. For the CDR3, the DNA is TGTGCCAGCAGTCGAACGAGCGGGAGGGGCACCGGGGAGCTGTTTTTT.

This clonotype appeared a few times. The chain has TRBV7-9 and TRBJ2-3; 9 positions agree with TRBD2. The CDR3 extends over 17 amino acids. The trim removed 1 base at V and 3 bases at J, leaving 8 bases unmatched. Germline lookup yields CDR1 SEHNR and CDR2 FQNEAQ (reference sequence). The CDR3 loop is CASSLGVGLAGTDTQYF. As DNA, the CDR3 is TGTGCCAGCAGCTTAGGCGTAGGGCTAGCGGGAACAGATACGCAGTATTTT.

This clonotype was observed a handful of times. The chain joins TRBV14 to TRBJ2-1, with D unclear. The germline V gene has CDR1 SGHDN and CDR2 FVKESK. This CDR3 region has 13 residues. V lost 4 bases and J 5 bases, leaving 9 bases between the germline ends. DNA of the CDR3: TGTGCCAGCAGCCCCTCGCGGAACAATGAGCAGTTCTTC. Protein: CASSPSRNNEQFF.

Points on this clonotype: Germline and junction disagree at one end, which may indicate a read error. This chain links TRBV9 with TRBJ2-2; perhaps TRBD2 as D (5 bases). Germline CDR1 and CDR2: SGDLS and YYNGEE. The CDR3 totals 14 residues. CDR3 sequence (DNA): TGTGCCAGCAGCGGACACTGGAACACCGGGGAGCTGCTTTTT. This codes for CASSGHWNTGELLF.